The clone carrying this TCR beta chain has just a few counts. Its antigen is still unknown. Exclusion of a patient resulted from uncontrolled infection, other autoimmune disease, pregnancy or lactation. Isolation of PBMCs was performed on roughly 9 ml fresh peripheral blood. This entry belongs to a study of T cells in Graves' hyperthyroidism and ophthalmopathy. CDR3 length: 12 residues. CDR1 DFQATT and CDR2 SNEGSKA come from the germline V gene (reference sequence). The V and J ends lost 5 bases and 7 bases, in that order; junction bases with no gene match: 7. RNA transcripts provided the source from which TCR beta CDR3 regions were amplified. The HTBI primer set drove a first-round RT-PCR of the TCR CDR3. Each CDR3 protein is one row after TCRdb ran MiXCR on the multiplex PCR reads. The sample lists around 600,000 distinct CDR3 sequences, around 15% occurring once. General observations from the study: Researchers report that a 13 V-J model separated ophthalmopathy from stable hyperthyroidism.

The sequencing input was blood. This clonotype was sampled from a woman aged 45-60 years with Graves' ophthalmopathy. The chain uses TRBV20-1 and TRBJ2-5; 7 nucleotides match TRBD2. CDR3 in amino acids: CSALARGGTQYF. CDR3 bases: TGCAGTGCTTTAGCCCGCGGGGGGACCCAGTACTTC.